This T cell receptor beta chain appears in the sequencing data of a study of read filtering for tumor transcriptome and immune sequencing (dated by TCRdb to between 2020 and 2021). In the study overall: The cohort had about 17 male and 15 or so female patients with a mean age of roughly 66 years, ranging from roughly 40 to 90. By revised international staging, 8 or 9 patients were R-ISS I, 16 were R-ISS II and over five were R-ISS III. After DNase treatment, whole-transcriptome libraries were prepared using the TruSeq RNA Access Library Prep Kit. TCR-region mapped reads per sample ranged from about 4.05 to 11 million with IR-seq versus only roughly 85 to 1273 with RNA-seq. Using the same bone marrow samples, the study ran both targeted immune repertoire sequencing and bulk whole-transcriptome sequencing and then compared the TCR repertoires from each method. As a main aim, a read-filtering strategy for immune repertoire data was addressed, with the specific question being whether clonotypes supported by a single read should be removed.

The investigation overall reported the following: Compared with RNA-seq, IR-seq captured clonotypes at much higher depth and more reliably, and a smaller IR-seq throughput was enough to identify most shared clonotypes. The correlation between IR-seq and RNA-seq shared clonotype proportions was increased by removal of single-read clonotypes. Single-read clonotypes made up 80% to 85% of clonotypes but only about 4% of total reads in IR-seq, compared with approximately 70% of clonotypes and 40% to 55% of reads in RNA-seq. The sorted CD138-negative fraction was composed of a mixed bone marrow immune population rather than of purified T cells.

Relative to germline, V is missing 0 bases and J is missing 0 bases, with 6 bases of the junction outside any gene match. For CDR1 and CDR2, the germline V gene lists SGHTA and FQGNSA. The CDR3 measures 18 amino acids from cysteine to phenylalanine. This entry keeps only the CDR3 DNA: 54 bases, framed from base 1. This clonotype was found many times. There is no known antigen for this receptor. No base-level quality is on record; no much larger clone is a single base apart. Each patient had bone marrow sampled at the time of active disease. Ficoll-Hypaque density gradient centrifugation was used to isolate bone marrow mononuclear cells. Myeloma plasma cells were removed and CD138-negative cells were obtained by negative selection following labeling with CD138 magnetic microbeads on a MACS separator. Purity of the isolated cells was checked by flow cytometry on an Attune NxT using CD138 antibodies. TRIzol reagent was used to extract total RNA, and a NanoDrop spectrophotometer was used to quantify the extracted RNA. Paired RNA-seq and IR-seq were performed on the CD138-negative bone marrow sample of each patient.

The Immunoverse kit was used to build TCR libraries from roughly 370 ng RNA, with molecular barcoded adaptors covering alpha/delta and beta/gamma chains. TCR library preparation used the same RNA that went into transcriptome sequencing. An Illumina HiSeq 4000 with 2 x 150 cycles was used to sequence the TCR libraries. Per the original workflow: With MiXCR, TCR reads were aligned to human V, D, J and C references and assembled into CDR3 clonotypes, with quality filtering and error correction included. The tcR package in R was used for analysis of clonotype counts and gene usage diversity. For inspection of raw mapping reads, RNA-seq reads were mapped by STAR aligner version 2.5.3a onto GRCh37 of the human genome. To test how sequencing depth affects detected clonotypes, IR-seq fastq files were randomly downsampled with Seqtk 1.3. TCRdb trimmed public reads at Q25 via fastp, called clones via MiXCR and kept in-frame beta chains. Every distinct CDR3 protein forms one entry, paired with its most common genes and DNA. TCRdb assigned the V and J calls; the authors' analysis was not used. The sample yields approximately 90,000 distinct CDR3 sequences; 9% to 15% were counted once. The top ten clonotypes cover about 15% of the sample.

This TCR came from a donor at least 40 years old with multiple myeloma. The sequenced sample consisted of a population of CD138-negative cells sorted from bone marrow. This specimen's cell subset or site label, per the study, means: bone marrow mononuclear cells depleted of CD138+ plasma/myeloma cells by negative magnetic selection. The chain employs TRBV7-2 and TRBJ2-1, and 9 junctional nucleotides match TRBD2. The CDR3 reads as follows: CASSLAASGISSYNEQFF. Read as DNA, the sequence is TGTGCCAGCAGCTTAGCAGCTAGCGGGATCAGCTCCTACAATGAGCAGTTCTTC.